This T cell receptor (beta chain) came from a study of metastatic and nonmetastatic thyroid tumors. For the study at large: Malignant and benign thyroid patients had repertoires compared in peripheral blood and tumor or nodule tissue.

On this clone: Antigen: not known.

Per the original data handling: To classify distant metastasis in papillary thyroid cancer, a model was built from CDR3 differences across clinicopathological groups. TCRdb redid the clone calls on the PCR reads using MiXCR. TCRdb's processing, not the authors', yielded these V and J calls. Of around 52,000 clones listed, just under 30% are singletons. Until they underwent thyroid surgery, no patient had received any treatment. Findings of the study overall: The study reportedly found significantly higher TCR beta diversity in malignant thyroid tumors than benign nodules, in blood and tumor.

The sequenced material came from blood. The source is a female donor with papillary thyroid cancer or a benign thyroid nodule (not recorded which). Some clones in this sample may be carry-over from other donors' samples.

CDR3 sequence (DNA): TGTGCCAGCAGCCAAGAACCCAACTCTGGAAACACCATATATTTT. Encoded protein: CASSQEPNSGNTIYF. This chain links TRBV4-2 with TRBJ1-3, with D hard to call. CDR1 LGHNA and CDR2 YNFKEQ come from the germline V gene. Trimming took 0 bases from V and 0 from J, leaving 6 bases between them. CDR3 size: 15 residues.